A single sample is the source of the 2 T cell receptor beta chains below, sequenced in a study of shared clonotypes between healthy human individuals. Only in-frame clones appear in the TCRdb table, and some are missing; sequencing was by immunoSEQ multiplex PCR. Among 950,000 to 1,300,000 clones listed, more than 65% were seen once. Sequencing was carried out using memory CD4+ T cells sorted from blood. Subset here: CD45RA-negative fraction. The source is a man aged 18-30 years in good health.

About this clone itself: The same CDR3 arises from other DNA sequences in this sample as well. The chain is built from TRBV6-1 and TRBJ2-3, with TRBD2 as a possible D gene (6 bases). The CDR3 is 12 amino acids. Germline V gives CDR1 MNHNS, CDR2 SASEGT. Between the trimmed V and J ends, which lost 8 bases and 2 bases, there was a span of 8 bases. CDR3 residues: CASRGNTDTQYF. The CDR3 DNA is TGTGCCAGCCGGGGGAACACAGATACGCAGTATTTT.

The chain joins TRBV5-4 to TRBJ1-2; D is possibly TRBD1 (6 bases). V gave up 0 bases and J gave up 7 bases, with 16 bases separating them. The germline V gene encodes CDR1 SGHNT and CDR2 YYREEE (reference sequence). CDR3 size: 15 residues. CDR3 loop: CASSLDLAGASGYTF. The CDR3 DNA reads as TGTGCCAGCAGCTTGGATCTAGCGGGGGCAAGTGGCTACACCTTC.